This T cell receptor (beta chain) comes out of a study of T cell changes during pregnancy in multiple sclerosis. CDR1 is LNHDA and CDR2 is SQIVND in the germline V gene (reference sequence). The length of the CDR3 is 14 residues. After removal of 1 base from V and 5 bases from J, the junction contained 2 bases not matched to a gene. This clone was observed once. The assay was immunoSEQ multiplex PCR, and TCRdb's table has in-frame clones only and misses some. The table lists about 33,000 clones, roughly nine tenths of them singletons. The clonotype comes from a female donor in good health, enrolled as a control in a pregnancy study. This rearrangement joins TRBV19 to TRBJ1-5; 7 bases fit TRBD1. The input for sequencing was CD4+ T cells from peripheral blood mononuclear cells, taken in the third trimester of pregnancy. CDR3 coding DNA: TGTGCCAGTAGTATAGTGCAGGGGGATCAGCCCCAGCATTTT. Translating gives CASSIVQGDQPQHF.